This T cell receptor beta chain was sequenced in a study of CD8 T cells in Susac syndrome. RNA amounts of roughly 0.5 to 1 ug underwent reverse transcription with random hexamers. The TCR beta CDR3 was amplified by immunoSEQ multiplex PCR across 54 Vbeta, 13 Jbeta. TCRdb fed the immunoSEQ multiplex PCR reads into MiXCR, producing one record per CDR3 protein. The repertoire includes approximately 100,000 distinct CDR3 sequences, over 90% of them detected once, and more than 0.13% sits in the top ten. CD8+ and CD4+ T cells taken from blood had their TCR beta sequenced. Healthy donors constituted the controls, which were matched for age and sex. The germline CDR1 and CDR2 sequences are SGHVS and FNYEAQ. V was clipped by 5 bases and J by 2 bases, with 19 bases between them. There are 16 residues in the CDR3.

The gene calls are TRBV7-6 and TRBJ2-7; the D gene is possibly TRBD2 (5 bases). Sequenced material: CD4+ T cells from PBMCs. This sequence was found in a human donor in good health. CDR3 nucleotides: TGTGCCAGCAGCCCAGTGGAGGACGAAGACACCTACGAGCAGTACTTC. It specifies CASSPVEDEDTYEQYF.